The 30 T cell receptor beta chains below all came from one sample that was sequenced in a study of siplizumab effects on memory and regulatory T cells. The data were produced by immunoSEQ multiplex PCR, yet TCRdb's version contains in-frame clones alone and is incomplete. The table has 90,000 to 140,000 clones, 90% to 95% seen once. What was sequenced was CD4+ T cells sorted from blood. Receptors originate from a human donor in good health.

The V and J genes are TRBV6-6 and TRBJ2-7; TRBD1 agrees at 8 bases. Germline V CDR1 and CDR2: MNHNY, SVGAGI (reference sequence). This CDR3 has 14 amino acids. The J segment lost 4 bases and the V segment lost 0 bases, leaving 2 bases of the junction unmatched. CDR3 sequence (DNA): TGTGCCAGCAGTTACTCGGACAGGGATTACGAGCAGTACTTC. This sequence encodes CASSYSDRDYEQYF.

This clone was observed a single time. The CDR3 here is CASSSPVGYTF. In DNA form, the CDR3 reads TGTGCCAGCAGTTCCCCAGTTGGCTACACCTTC. The chain combines TRBV6-5 with TRBJ1-2; D is unresolved. V was trimmed by 4 bases and J by 7 bases, leaving 7 bases between them. This CDR3 is 11 amino acids long. The germline V gene encodes CDR1 MNHEY and CDR2 SVGAGI.

V is TRBV6-1 and J is TRBJ1-6; D not certain. CDR3 size: 17 residues. From germline, CDR1 is MNHNS and CDR2 SASEGT. V was shortened by 4 bases and J by 0 bases, with 13 bases between the two germline ends. CDR3 residues: CASSASTPYSYNSPLHF. Here the CDR3 DNA reads TGTGCCAGCAGTGCTTCGACACCTTACTCCTATAATTCACCCCTCCACTTT.

This chain connects TRBV5-4 to TRBJ1-2, with D tentatively TRBD1 (6 bases). Germline V gene lookup returns CDR1 SGHNT and CDR2 YYREEE (reference sequence). The CDR3 consists of 14 residues. The V gene lost 3 bases and the J gene lost 4 bases, with 13 bases spanning the gap. CDR3 loop: CASSSRTAIYGYTF. The CDR3, as DNA: TGTGCCAGCAGCTCCCGGACAGCTATCTATGGCTACACCTTC.

This chain uses TRBV30 with TRBJ2-1, with TRBD2 identical over 8 bases. Germline CDR1 and CDR2: GTSNPN and SVGIG (reference sequence). This CDR3 has 14 amino acids. Germline trimming cut 4 bases from V and 12 bases from J; bases unmatched to any gene: 14. The CDR3 DNA reads as TGTGCCTGGATCCGGGGACTAGAAGTGAGTGGGCAGTTCTTC. Its protein is CAWIRGLEVSGQFF.

The genes are TRBV19 and TRBJ2-7; D possibly corresponds to TRBD2 (6 bases). V was clipped by 5 bases and J by 0 bases, with 20 bases between them. CDR3 length: 17 residues. Germline CDR1 LNHDA, CDR2 SQIVND (reference sequence). The CDR3 DNA sequence: TGTGCCAGTAGTGTAAACTTAGGGGAGGTTGGCTCCTACGAGCAGTACTTC. Residues: CASSVNLGEVGSYEQYF.

V gene TRBV6-1 combines with J gene TRBJ2-7; D call uncertain. Trimming shortened V by 3 bases and J by 6 bases, and 9 bases separated the two germline ends. The germline CDR1 and CDR2 sequences are MNHNS and SASEGT. The CDR3 is 12 residues long. The DNA for the CDR3 is TGTGCCAGCAGTGACCGGAAACGCGAGCAGTACTTC. The encoded protein is CASSDRKREQYF.

This clone has a single count. The V and J genes are TRBV7-2 and TRBJ2-3, with 9 bases aligning to TRBD2. CDR1 and CDR2 (germline): SGHTA, FQGNSA. V lost 10 bases to trimming and J lost 5 bases; unmatched junction nucleotides: 16. The CDR3 contains 16 residues. CDR3 coding DNA: TGTGCCACCCCCCCGGTGGGTAGCGGGAGTCGAGATACGCAGTATTTT. Translation gives CATPPVGSGSRDTQYF.

This rearrangement joins TRBV6-5 to TRBJ2-1; 9 positions agree with TRBD2. Germline V gene sequence: CDR1 MNHEY, CDR2 SVGAGI. Germline trimming cut 2 bases from V and 6 bases from J; bases unmatched to any gene: 5. This CDR3 region has 15 residues. The CDR3 sequence is CASSYRGGAVNEQFF. The CDR3 DNA follows: TGTGCCAGCAGTTACCGCGGGGGGGCGGTCAATGAGCAGTTCTTC.

This chain joins TRBV7-9 and TRBJ1-1; 7 bases map to TRBD1. The trim removed 5 bases at V and 10 bases at J, leaving 7 bases unmatched. The CDR3 spans 12 residues. The V gene's germline CDR1 is SEHNR and CDR2 FQNEAQ (reference sequence). In DNA form, the CDR3 reads TGTGCCAGCAGCGAGACAGGGCGGAGAGCTTTCTTT. This codes for CASSETGRRAFF.

The chain couples TRBV5-8 to TRBJ2-2; a weak D match, TRBD1 (6 bases). The CDR3 contains 16 residues. In germline, CDR1 is SGHTS, CDR2 YDEGEE. The germline V and J ends were trimmed by 0 bases and 4 bases, with 13 bases remaining between them. The CDR3 DNA reads TGTGCCAGCAGCTTGGAGATAGGACAGCTCACCGGGGAGCTGTTTTTT. The encoded protein is CASSLEIGQLTGELFF. The full variable domain, its missing parts supplied by reference TRBV5-8 and TRBJ2-2, is EAGVTQSPTHLIKTRGQQATLRCSPISGHTSVYWYQQALGLGLQFLLWYDEGEERNRGNFPPRFSGRQFPNYSSELNVNALELEDSALYLCASSLEIGQLTGELFFGEGSRLTVL.

The chain has TRBV7-9 and TRBJ2-7, with D possibly being TRBD1 (5 bases). CDR3 length: 12 amino acids. Deletions cut 0 bases from V and 5 bases from J, with 5 bases between. CDR1 SEHNR and CDR2 FQNEAQ come from the germline V gene (reference sequence). The CDR3 here is CASSLAGDEQYF. The CDR3 DNA follows: TGTGCCAGCAGCTTAGCAGGGGACGAGCAGTACTTC.

V and J are TRBV7-9 and TRBJ1-4; the D gene is possibly TRBD1 (6 bases). V was cut by 5 bases and J by 14 bases, with 18 bases left in between. Germline V gives CDR1 SEHNR, CDR2 FQNEAQ (reference sequence). The CDR3 is 13 amino acids. CDR3 sequence (DNA): TGTGCCAGCAGCCCGGACATGGGGGCAGGCCTGTTTTTT. This encodes CASSPDMGAGLFF.

This clone was seen just once. V gene TRBV9 combines with J gene TRBJ2-3; no firm D call. This CDR3 has 13 residues. V was shortened by 3 bases and J by 0 bases, with 5 bases between the two germline ends. Germline V gene sequence: CDR1 SGDLS, CDR2 YYNGEE. CDR3 nucleotide sequence: TGTGCCAGCAGCGCAATTAGCACAGATACGCAGTATTTT. This codes for CASSAISTDTQYF.

CDR3 sequence: CSAVTGGNQPQHF. Here the CDR3 DNA reads TGCAGCGCCGTGACAGGGGGCAATCAGCCCCAGCATTTT. This sequence joins TRBV29-1 and TRBJ1-5; TRBD1 matches at 8 bases. The junction had 4 bases not matched to a gene; V was cut back by 7 bases and J by 2 bases. Germline CDR1 reads SQVTM; CDR2 reads ANQGSEA. The CDR3 covers 13 residues.

The chain recombines TRBV5-1 with TRBJ1-6; D is possibly TRBD1 (5 bases). Deletions cut 4 bases from V and 0 bases from J, with 14 bases between. The CDR3 covers 17 residues. The V gene's germline CDR1 is SGHRS and CDR2 YFSETQ. CDR3 protein: CASSGRDRSSYNSPLHF. The CDR3 region has the DNA TGCGCCAGCAGCGGCCGGGACCGGAGCTCCTATAATTCACCCCTCCACTTT.

This chain links TRBV29-1 with TRBJ2-1; D may correspond to TRBD1 or TRBD2 (5 bases each). Trimming removed 7 bases from V and 9 bases from J, with 16 bases in between. The CDR3 contains 12 residues. Germline CDR1 SQVTM, CDR2 ANQGSEA. The CDR3 DNA reads TGCAGCGCCTCCGGGACCCCTGGTGAGCAGTTCTTC. This codes for CSASGTPGEQFF.

The V and J genes are TRBV21-1 and TRBJ2-2; TRBD1 reflects the table's D call only, with no check against the DNA. TRBV21-1 is a recognized pseudogene. This CDR3 is 14 amino acids long. DNA for the CDR3: TGTGCCAGCAGCTTACAGGGCGTCACCGGGGAGCTGTTTTTT. This codes for CASSLQGVTGELFF.

The chain employs TRBV6-1 and TRBJ2-3; 8 bases are shared with TRBD2. V was pared by 6 bases and J by 6 bases, with 11 bases of the junction left unmatched. This CDR3 comprises 15 residues. Germline CDR1 is MNHNS and CDR2 is SASEGT. In DNA, the CDR3 is TGTGCCAGCAGCGGACTAGCCGTATCTTTCGATACGCAGTATTTT. Translating gives CASSGLAVSFDTQYF.

The V call is TRBV29-1, the J call TRBJ1-2; no clear D gene. Germline CDR1 and CDR2: SQVTM and ANQGSEA. This CDR3 has 10 amino acids. Trimming left V 8 bases short and J 6 bases short, with 10 bases between. The DNA of the CDR3 is TGCAGCACCGTACAGAATGGCTACACCTTC. It yields the protein CSTVQNGYTF.

This clone was recorded only once. V and J are TRBV5-6 and TRBJ1-2; the D is unclear. V was trimmed by 4 bases and J by 7 bases, leaving 11 bases between them. The CDR3 contains 12 residues. The germline V gene encodes CDR1 SGHDT and CDR2 YYEEEE. This CDR3 reads CASSPGTSGYTF. The CDR3 DNA reads TGTGCCAGCAGCCCCGGAACGAGTGGCTACACCTTC.

The rearrangement uses TRBV18 and TRBJ1-3; 9 nucleotides match TRBD1. This CDR3 comprises 14 residues. Germline V lookup: CDR1 KGHSH, CDR2 LQKENI. After removal of 5 bases from V and 8 bases from J, the junction contained 7 bases not matched to a gene. CDR3 sequence: CASSRPGQGDTIYF. CDR3 in DNA: TGTGCCAGCTCAAGACCGGGACAGGGAGACACCATATATTTT. Full variable domain (remainder filled in from reference TRBV18 and TRBJ1-3): NAGVMQNPRHLVRRRGQEARLRCSPMKGHSHVYWYRQLPEEGLKFMVYLQKENIIDESGMPKERFSAEFPKEGPSILRIQQVVRGDSAAYFCASSRPGQGDTIYFGEGSWLTVV.

V usage is TRBV13 and J usage is TRBJ1-3; D is uncertain. Per germline, CDR1 PRHDT and CDR2 FYEKMQ (reference sequence). Deletions cut 6 bases from V and 0 bases from J, with 12 bases between. This CDR3 contains 15 residues. This CDR3 reads CASRRTSYSGNTIYF. For the CDR3, the DNA is TGTGCCAGCAGGCGCACATCCTACTCTGGAAACACCATATATTTT. The variable domain in full, with the rest retrieved from reference TRBV13 and TRBJ1-3, is AAGVIQSPRHLIKEKRETATLKCYPIPRHDTVYWYQQGPGQDPQFLISFYEKMQSDKGSIPDRFSAQQFSDYHSELNMSSLELGDSALYFCASRRTSYSGNTIYFGEGSWLTVV.

The genes are TRBV4-2 and TRBJ2-3; D unclear. V was shortened by 3 bases and J by 1 base, with 11 bases between the two germline ends. Per the germline V gene, CDR1 is LGHNA and CDR2 is YNFKEQ. The CDR3 has 15 residues. Written as DNA, the CDR3 is TGTGCCAGCAGCCAGACGTCTCTTGGCACAGATACGCAGTATTTT. Translation: CASSQTSLGTDTQYF.

The CDR3 reads CAWSVWGGLKFF. CDR3 nucleotide sequence: TGTGCCTGGAGTGTATGGGGCGGGCTTAAGTTCTTC. This sequence joins TRBV30 and TRBJ2-1; possibly TRBD1 or TRBD2 for D (5 bases each). The CDR3 extends over 12 amino acids. V gave up 0 bases and J gave up 14 bases, with 14 bases separating them. The germline gives CDR1 GTSNPN, CDR2 SVGIG (reference sequence). The variable domain in full, with the rest retrieved from reference TRBV30 and TRBJ2-1, is SQTIHQWPATLVQPVGSPLSLECTVEGTSNPNLYWYRQAAGRGLQLLFYSVGIGQISSEVPQNLSASRPQDRQFILSSKKLLLSDSGFYLCAWSVWGGLKFFGPGTRLTVL.

The V call is TRBV5-6, the J call TRBJ2-7; D ambiguous. The V end lost 1 base, the J end lost 5 bases, and 7 bases lay between the germline ends. The germline gives CDR1 SGHDT, CDR2 YYEEEE. This CDR3 is 12 amino acids long. CDR3 sequence (DNA): TGTGCCAGCAGCTTGTGGATTAACGAGCAGTACTTC. Translated, it gives CASSLWINEQYF.

The CDR3 DNA reads as TGCAGCGTTGAAGATCGGACAGGGGGCTTCTCTGGGGCCAACGTCCTGACTTTC. Translation: CSVEDRTGGFSGANVLTF. The rearrangement joins TRBV29-1 to TRBJ2-6, with 11 bases identical to TRBD1. J gave up 0 bases and V 0 bases, and 4 bases lay outside the gene matches. Per the germline V gene, CDR1 is SQVTM and CDR2 is ANQGSEA. CDR3 length: 18 amino acids.

The chain combines TRBV5-1 with TRBJ2-1; no clear D. Per germline, CDR1 SGHRS and CDR2 YFSETQ. The V and J ends lost 2 bases and 0 bases respectively, with 9 bases between them. This CDR3 is 15 amino acids long. DNA for the CDR3: TGCGCCAGCAGCTTAGGCGCCAGCTCCTACAATGAGCAGTTCTTC. Protein: CASSLGASSYNEQFF.

The chain is built from TRBV5-4 and TRBJ1-6; tentative D call: TRBD1 (5 bases). Germline CDR1 is SGHNT and CDR2 is YYREEE (reference sequence). This CDR3 has 14 residues. V was trimmed by 4 bases and J by 6 bases, leaving 11 bases between them. CDR3 loop: CASSGGRSNSPLHF. For the CDR3, the DNA is TGTGCCAGCAGCGGGGGACGCTCTAATTCACCCCTCCACTTT.

This clone was counted once. This chain links TRBV18 with TRBJ1-1; D gene ambiguous. In germline, CDR1 is KGHSH, CDR2 LQKENI. This CDR3 contains 20 residues. The ends were cut back, 3 bases at V and 0 bases at J, with 26 bases in the middle. In DNA form, the CDR3 reads TGTGCCAGCTCACCTTCGTTTGGGCGAACTCTTACCTCACTGAACACTGAAGCTTTCTTT. Protein: CASSPSFGRTLTSLNTEAFF.